This T cell receptor (beta chain) is drawn from a study of cytomegalovirus exposure and HLA in healthy donors. About the research overall: An early data release held approximately 80 million unique TCRs from HLA-typed donors. Study-level results: Reportedly, HLA-A and HLA-B alleles of most subjects were accurately predicted from TCR beta.

Germline V gene data show CDR1 as MNHEY and CDR2 as SVGAGI. Trimming took off 5 bases at V and 4 bases at J, with 12 bases between the two ends. The CDR3 length is 13 residues. The sample holds one count of this clone. The antigen is undetermined. This PCR relied on a set of 60 Vbeta primers and 13 Jbeta primers. TCRdb's copy holds only in-frame clones and misses some; the assay was immunoSEQ multiplex PCR. The sample records roughly 250,000 clones, 80% being singletons. This receptor was identified in a girl aged 2-10 years in good health and CMV-seronegative. The V call is TRBV6-5, the J call TRBJ2-7; the D is unclear. The sample consisted of PBMCs. For the CDR3, the DNA is TGTGCCAGCAGTCTGAATTCGGGTTACGAGCAGTACTTC. Translation: CASSLNSGYEQYF.